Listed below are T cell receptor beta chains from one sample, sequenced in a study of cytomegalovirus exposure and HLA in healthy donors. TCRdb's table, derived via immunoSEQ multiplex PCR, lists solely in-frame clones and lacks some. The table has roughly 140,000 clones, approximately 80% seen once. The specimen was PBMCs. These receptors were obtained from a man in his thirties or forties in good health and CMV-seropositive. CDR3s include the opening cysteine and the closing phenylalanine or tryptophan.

cdr3_aa: CASSSTGGDYGYTF
v_call: TRBV28

cdr3_aa: CAGRTGNTGELFF
v_call: TRBV7-7

cdr3_aa: CASSPDRELYGYTF
v_call: TRBV6-5

cdr3_aa: CASSPGTQDTYNEQFF
v_call: TRBV18

cdr3_aa: CASSFTGFSYGYTF
v_call: TRBV11-2

cdr3_aa: CASSSVSTIYF
v_call: TRBV18

cdr3_aa: CASGQGAPTGELFF
v_call: TRBV5-1

cdr3_aa: CASSDPSLAGGPTGELFF
v_call: TRBV5-1

cdr3_aa: CASSLAGGGEQYF
v_call: TRBV11-2

cdr3_aa: CASSLVDSPLHF
v_call: TRBV11-2

cdr3_aa: CASSLVGAPIYEQFF
v_call: TRBV11-3

cdr3_aa: CASSGLAGLGTGELFF
v_call: TRBV9

cdr3_aa: CASTPGQFNQPQHF
v_call: TRBV7-2

cdr3_aa: CASSFRATNEKLFF
v_call: TRBV7-9

cdr3_aa: CATSRGGGNQPQHF
v_call: TRBV15

cdr3_aa: CASSQEPSGRRFF
v_call: TRBV4-1

cdr3_aa: CASSLDTTYEQYF
v_call: TRBV5-6

cdr3_aa: CASSVGGLAINEQFF
v_call: TRBV9

cdr3_aa: CASSYSGSYEQYF
v_call: TRBV6-5

cdr3_aa: CASSLGMPGQGFHEQYF
v_call: TRBV11-2

cdr3_aa: CASSLTSGTYNEQFF
v_call: TRBV5-4

cdr3_aa: CASSLSAGGTYEQYF
v_call: TRBV28

cdr3_aa: CSVAGSTYEQYF
v_call: TRBV29-1

cdr3_aa: CASSLEKIAGGPEAQYF
v_call: TRBV7-8

cdr3_aa: CASSLLFPNTGELFF
v_call: TRBV4-1

cdr3_aa: CASSNGQGGGLYEQYF
v_call: TRBV6-6

cdr3_aa: CASSVQQGTETQYF
v_call: TRBV7-2

cdr3_aa: CSVPDGLADNNEQFF
v_call: TRBV29-1

cdr3_aa: CASSRQNNQPQHF
v_call: TRBV7-9

cdr3_aa: CASSERQGGYGYTF
v_call: TRBV6-6

cdr3_aa: CASSGGKVYEQYF
v_call: TRBV2

cdr3_aa: CASSLESLLGYTF
v_call: TRBV7-9

cdr3_aa: CASSTRLAGQQETQYF
v_call: TRBV28

cdr3_aa: CASSGQTQYNYGYTF
v_call: TRBV2

cdr3_aa: CASRTGTGGTYEQYF
v_call: TRBV6-5

cdr3_aa: CASSPGGLAKNIQYF
v_call: TRBV11-2

cdr3_aa: CASRDGQGWHEQFF
v_call: TRBV28

cdr3_aa: CASRPGQGDSYEQYF
v_call: TRBV25-1

cdr3_aa: CASSPERSGTLDTQYF
v_call: TRBV18

cdr3_aa: CASSYPDSEETQYF
v_call: TRBV6-7

cdr3_aa: CASGLAGVGGKDTQYF
v_call: TRBV2

cdr3_aa: CASSQDRDGELFF
v_call: TRBV4-3

cdr3_aa: CASSLEALGGEKLFF
v_call: TRBV7-9

cdr3_aa: CASSPLGLGGRVQYF
v_call: TRBV7-2

cdr3_aa: CASSFPNTEAFF
v_call: TRBV19

cdr3_aa: CASSLWDRDKNEQFF
v_call: TRBV5-1

cdr3_aa: CASSLGQGGTEAFF
v_call: TRBV11-3

cdr3_aa: CASSLGLAEDYEQYF
v_call: TRBV7-7